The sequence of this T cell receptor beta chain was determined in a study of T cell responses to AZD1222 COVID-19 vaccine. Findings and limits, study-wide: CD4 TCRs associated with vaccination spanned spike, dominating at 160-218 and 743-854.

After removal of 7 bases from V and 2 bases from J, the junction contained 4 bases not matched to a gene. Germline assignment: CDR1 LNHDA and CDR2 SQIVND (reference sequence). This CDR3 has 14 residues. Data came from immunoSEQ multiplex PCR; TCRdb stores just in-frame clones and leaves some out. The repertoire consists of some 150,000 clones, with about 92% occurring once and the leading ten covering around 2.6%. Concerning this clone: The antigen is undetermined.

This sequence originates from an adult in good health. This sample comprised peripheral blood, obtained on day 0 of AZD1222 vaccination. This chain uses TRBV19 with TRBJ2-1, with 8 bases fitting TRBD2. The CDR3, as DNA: TGTGCCAGTACCCCGGGACTAGCCTACAATGAGCAGTTCTTC. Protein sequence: CASTPGLAYNEQFF.